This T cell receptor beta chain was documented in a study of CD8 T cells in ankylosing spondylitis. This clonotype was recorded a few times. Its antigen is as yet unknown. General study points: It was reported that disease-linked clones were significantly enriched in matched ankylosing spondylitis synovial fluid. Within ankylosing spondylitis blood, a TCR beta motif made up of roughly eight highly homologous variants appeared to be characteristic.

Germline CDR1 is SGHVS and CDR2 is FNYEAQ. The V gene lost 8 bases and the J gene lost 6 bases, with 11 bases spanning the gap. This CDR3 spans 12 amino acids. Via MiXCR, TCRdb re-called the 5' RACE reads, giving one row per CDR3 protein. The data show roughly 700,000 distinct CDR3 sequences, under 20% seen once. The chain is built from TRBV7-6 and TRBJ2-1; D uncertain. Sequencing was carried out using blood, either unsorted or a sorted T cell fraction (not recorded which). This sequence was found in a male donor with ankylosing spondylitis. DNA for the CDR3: TGTGCCAGCCTGAGTTCCGGCAATGAGCAGTTCTTC. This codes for CASLSSGNEQFF.